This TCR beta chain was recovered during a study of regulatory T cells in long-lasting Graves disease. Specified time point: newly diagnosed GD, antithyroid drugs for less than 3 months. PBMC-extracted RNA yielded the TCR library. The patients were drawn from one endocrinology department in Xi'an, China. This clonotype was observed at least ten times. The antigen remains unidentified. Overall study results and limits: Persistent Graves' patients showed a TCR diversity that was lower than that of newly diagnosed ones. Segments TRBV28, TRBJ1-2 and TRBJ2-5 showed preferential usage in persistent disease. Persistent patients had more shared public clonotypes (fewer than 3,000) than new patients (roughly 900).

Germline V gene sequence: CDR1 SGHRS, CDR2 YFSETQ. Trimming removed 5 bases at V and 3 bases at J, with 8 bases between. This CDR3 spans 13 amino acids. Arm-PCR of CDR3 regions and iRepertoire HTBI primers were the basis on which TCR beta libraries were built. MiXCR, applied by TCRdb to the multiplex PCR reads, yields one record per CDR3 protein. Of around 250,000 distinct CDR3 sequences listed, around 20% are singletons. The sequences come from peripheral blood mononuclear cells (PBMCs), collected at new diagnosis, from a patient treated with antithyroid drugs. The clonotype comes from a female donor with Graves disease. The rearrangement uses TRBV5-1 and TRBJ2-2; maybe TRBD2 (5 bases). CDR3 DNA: TGCGCCAGCAGGCGGACTGACACCGGGGAGCTGTTTTTT. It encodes CASRRTDTGELFF.